This T cell receptor (beta chain) emerged from a study of human T cells and chemical hapten exposure (dated by TCRdb to about 2021). About the study as a whole: For sensitization, 2% DPC in acetone was applied to a 2 cm by 2 cm area of upper inner arm skin. Blood samples were taken from patients before sensitization (week 0) and then at 2, 6 and about 24 weeks after DPC sensitization. Alopecia areata with under or over 50% scalp involvement, alopecia totalis and alopecia universalis were represented in the patient cohort, which was mostly female. Blood for TCR sequencing was provided by twenty-nine alopecia patients at one to four time points (pre-sensitization, 2, 6 and 24 weeks). This study followed changes in the peripheral blood TCR repertoire in vivo during primary and secondary sensitization of alopecia patients to the hapten diphenylcyclopropenone (DPC). Weekly therapeutic DPC doses were additionally applied to the scalp of patients throughout the roughly 25-week study period. Patch testing was performed on the upper back with Finn chambers containing 0.01% DPC, and the patch tests were scored after 6 days according to International Contact Dermatitis Research Group standards. Libraries were pooled for sequencing, and per-sample TCR yields varied mainly because of small differences in library volumes within the pool. Results and caveats for the whole study, not just this receptor: Repeated subsampling changed both the strength of the expansion versus patch-test correlation and the threshold at which the correlation became significant. Expanded TCRs formed significantly more large CDR3 similarity clusters than pre-sensitization or healthy control sets, consistent with antigen-driven responses. The number of PT1 expanded TCRs positively correlated with patch test score, significant at thresholds 8, 16 and 32 but not 4. No change with DPC sensitization was found in the number of TCRs above 1 in 1000 frequency, and no evidence of global repertoire structure alterations was found. Because all patients had alopecia, a presumed autoimmune disease, the immune response of the patients might differ from that of healthy individuals.

For this clonotype: Its target antigen remains unknown. A far bigger clonotype differs at one base, so this is likely a read error.

From its cysteine to its phenylalanine, the CDR3 spans 14 amino acids. Only the CDR3 portion is preserved as DNA: 42 bases, with reading frame beginning at the first base. V was cut back by 7 bases and J by 0 bases, leaving a gap of 7 bases between them. The time point label, as the study defines it: patch test 2, 6 weeks after DPC sensitization. In the paper's terms, the treatment or condition label means: therapeutic diphenylcyclopropenone sensitization with weekly scalp DPC. At every patch-test visit, the blood draw took place before the patch test was put on. Patients were considered eligible if aged 18 to 70, diagnosed with alopecia and deemed suitable for DPC therapy, and patients were excluded if pregnant. Total RNA was isolated from unfractionated whole blood collected in Tempus Blood RNA tubes. Library creation used RACE. The sequencing machine was a NextSeq 500. During library preparation, unique molecular identifiers were attached to individual cDNA molecules so that TCRs could be counted quantitatively and reproducibly. Each blood RNA sample was used to sequence both TCR alpha and TCR beta chains. In the paper's pipeline: A median of around 100,000 TCRs per sample was observed, with a range of about 20,000 to 750,000. V, J and CDR3 annotation of the TCR reads was carried out using the Decombinator software suite. For PS versus PT1 abundance plots, all samples were subsampled to the same number of TCRs (28,000). TCRs were defined as expanded if absent before sensitization and observed at least eight times at the 2-week time point. The public reads were reprocessed in TCRdb via fastp at Q25 and MiXCR, keeping in-frame beta chains. CDR3 protein duplicates are merged, each entry listing the most common genes and DNA. For this entry, the V and J calls and clone size follow TCRdb and not the study's own pipeline. Recorded for this sample are 330,000 or so distinct CDR3 sequences; about 6% of them occurred a single time. The top ten clones comprise around 6.1% of the sample.

This receptor was obtained from a woman between 18 and 30 years old with alopecia areata. Some clones in this sample may be carry-over from other donors' samples. This specimen was whole blood, taken in connection with sensitization to the hapten diphenylcyclopropenone (DPC). The rearrangement joined TRBV12-3 or TRBV12-4 to TRBJ2-6, with TRBD2 as a weak D call on 5 bases. The CDR3 in this case is CASTRDSGANVLTF. The DNA reads as follows: TGTGCCAGCACCCGGGACTCTGGGGCCAACGTCCTGACTTTC.